This T cell receptor (beta chain) emerged from a study of regulatory T cells in long-lasting Graves disease. Across the study: For a period under 3 months, newly diagnosed Graves' patients had taken antithyroid drugs.

This clonotype appeared many times. Its antigen is unidentified. Germline CDR1 is SQVTM and CDR2 is ANQGSEA. The CDR3 totals 13 residues. Unmatched junction bases numbered 6, after V lost 4 bases and J lost 8 bases. Sequencing libraries for TCR beta were prepared with iRepertoire HTBI primers and Arm-PCR of CDR3 regions. TCRdb reprocessed the multiplex PCR reads via MiXCR and lists one record per CDR3 protein. This sample has under 300,000 distinct CDR3 sequences, with around 16% found just once. The time point: newly diagnosed GD, antithyroid drugs for less than 3 months. The TCR library used RNA extracted from PBMCs. Graves' disease was diagnosed by American Thyroid Association guidelines. Study outcomes and limitations: The study found TRBV28, TRBJ1-2 and TRBJ2-5 favored in persistent disease. Among the persistent patients, approximately 2,900 public clonotypes were shared, more than the approximately 960 shared among new patients.

V is TRBV29-1 and J is TRBJ1-2; 11 bases fit TRBD1. Sample: peripheral blood mononuclear cells (PBMCs), taken at new diagnosis, from a patient treated with antithyroid drugs. The sequence derives from a female donor with Graves disease. In nucleotides, the CDR3 is TGCAGCGTTGGGACAGGGGGCGCGGAAGGCTACACCTTC. Protein sequence: CSVGTGGAEGYTF.